The rows below give T cell receptor beta chains drawn from one sample of a study of T cells after yellow fever vaccination. TCRdb ran MiXCR on the 5' RACE reads and lists one entry per CDR3 protein. This table holds under 200,000 distinct CDR3 sequences, 6.5% to 8.5% found once. Sequencing used CD4+ T cells sorted from PBMCs, obtained around 5 days after the first yellow fever vaccination. Receptors originate from a man aged 18 to 29 who received the YFV17D yellow fever vaccine. Each CDR3 is given with its conserved first and last residue. Each record gives: V gene, J gene, clone size, D gene, CDR3 length, CDR3 protein, CDR3 DNA. A D gene is named only where the DNA matches it firmly. A clone size is listed for some rows: how often the clone was seen (once, few, many), or a class if it is expanded.

TRBV5-6	TRBJ1-2	-	-	15	CASSPRGERRYGYTF	TGTGCCAGCAGCCCAAGGGGGGAAAGGCGATATGGCTACACCTTC
TRBV7-2	TRBJ2-1	few	-	18	CASSLAGLGPRSYNEQFF	TGTGCCAGCAGCTTAGCGGGTCTCGGCCCCCGCTCCTACAATGAGCAGTTCTTC
TRBV7-2	TRBJ1-1	many	-	13	CASSPNPSSEAFF	TGTGCCAGCAGCCCTAATCCAAGTTCTGAAGCTTTCTTT
TRBV3-1	TRBJ1-1	many	-	15	CASSQTGLGNTEAFF	TGTGCCAGCAGCCAAACGGGGTTGGGGAACACTGAAGCTTTCTTT
TRBV5-1	TRBJ1-2	-	-	13	CASSSLTEHGYTF	TGCGCCAGCAGCTCCTTAACAGAACATGGCTACACCTTC
TRBV14	TRBJ1-3	-	-	14	CASSHGGPGNTIYF	TGTGCCAGCAGCCACGGGGGCCCTGGAAACACCATATATTTT
TRBV5-1	TRBJ2-3	many	-	14	CASSDYRATDTQYF	TGCGCCAGCAGCGACTACAGGGCGACAGATACGCAGTATTTT
TRBV7-9	TRBJ2-1	many	-	15	CASSLASGGLDEQFF	TGTGCCAGCAGCTTAGCCTCCGGGGGCCTAGATGAGCAGTTCTTC
TRBV19	TRBJ1-5	many	-	13	CASSMTGNQPQHF	TGTGCCAGTAGTATGACAGGCAATCAGCCCCAGCATTTT
TRBV7-9	TRBJ2-3	-	-	15	CASGPGGYGTDTQYF	TGTGCCAGCGGGCCTGGGGGGTACGGCACAGATACGCAGTATTTT
TRBV7-6	TRBJ2-5	many	-	15	CASSLIGSPEETQYF	TGTGCCAGCAGCTTAATTGGCAGCCCCGAAGAGACCCAGTACTTC
TRBV15	TRBJ1-4	many	-	15	CATSTAGATNEKLFF	TGTGCCACCAGCACAGCAGGGGCTACTAATGAAAAACTGTTTTTT
TRBV24-1	TRBJ1-1	many	TRBD1	15	CATSAATGANTEAFF	TGTGCCACCAGTGCCGCGACAGGGGCGAACACTGAAGCTTTCTTT
TRBV12-3/TRBV12-4	TRBJ2-2	-	TRBD2	15	CASSLSGGFGGELFF	TGTGCCAGCAGTTTAAGCGGGGGGTTTGGCGGGGAGCTGTTTTTT
TRBV5-1	TRBJ2-1	few	TRBD1	15	CASAQTGGSYNEQFF	TGCGCCAGCGCCCAGACAGGGGGCTCCTACAATGAGCAGTTCTTC
TRBV5-1	TRBJ1-2	many	TRBD1	13	CASSHRGAYGYTF	TGCGCCAGCAGCCACAGGGGCGCCTATGGCTACACCTTC
TRBV9	TRBJ2-7	many	TRBD2	15	CASSPRGGRSYEQYF	TGTGCCAGCAGCCCCCGCGGGGGAAGGTCCTACGAGCAGTACTTC
TRBV19	TRBJ2-2	few	-	17	CASTRTLWTGGNGELFF	TGTGCCAGTACCCGAACCCTATGGACAGGAGGGAACGGGGAGCTGTTTTTT
TRBV9	TRBJ2-3	few	TRBD1	14	CASTADRQGFKQYF	TGTGCCAGCACCGCCGACCGACAGGGATTTAAGCAGTATTTT
TRBV20-1	TRBJ2-3	-	TRBD2	14	CSARARGARNTQYF	TGCAGTGCTAGAGCGCGGGGGGCAAGGAATACGCAGTATTTT
TRBV5-1	TRBJ2-1	few	-	15	CASSLERGAHNEQFF	TGCGCCAGCAGCTTGGAGAGAGGGGCCCACAATGAGCAGTTCTTC
TRBV12-3/TRBV12-4	TRBJ1-2	few	-	11	CASSIVRGYTF	TGTGCCAGCAGTATAGTCCGGGGCTACACCTTC
TRBV19	TRBJ1-5	few	-	12	CASSMGISAQHF	TGTGCCAGTAGTATGGGGATTTCAGCCCAGCATTTT
TRBV25-1	TRBJ1-1	many	-	10	CASWHTEAFF	TGTGCCAGCTGGCACACTGAAGCTTTCTTT
TRBV7-2	TRBJ1-1	many	-	15	CASSLGRWVSTEAFF	TGTGCCAGCAGCTTAGGCCGGTGGGTGAGCACTGAAGCTTTCTTT
TRBV7-2	TRBJ2-1	many	-	13	CASSLGAYNEQFF	TGTGCCAGCAGCCTCGGGGCCTACAATGAGCAGTTCTTC
TRBV15	TRBJ2-7	few	TRBD2	14	CATSGRGGRHEQYF	TGTGCCACCAGCGGTCGGGGGGGCCGCCACGAGCAGTACTTC
TRBV9	TRBJ2-1	many	-	15	CASTQGGGSYNEQFF	TGTGCCAGCACCCAAGGGGGGGGCTCCTACAATGAGCAGTTCTTC
TRBV29-1	TRBJ2-4	many	TRBD2	17	CSVGHSGGSWAKNIQYF	TGCAGCGTTGGTCATTCGGGGGGGAGCTGGGCCAAAAACATTCAGTACTTC
TRBV5-1	TRBJ2-1	many	-	15	CASSDDRLGYNEQFF	TGCGCCAGCAGCGATGACCGTCTTGGGTACAATGAGCAGTTCTTC
TRBV7-2	TRBJ1-2	few	TRBD1	15	CASSLETGQGYGYTF	TGTGCCAGCAGCTTAGAGACGGGACAGGGCTATGGCTACACCTTC
TRBV20-1	TRBJ2-3	many	TRBD1	14	CSARRDSRADTQYF	TGCAGTGCTCGACGGGACAGTCGTGCAGATACGCAGTATTTT
TRBV7-9	TRBJ2-7	-	-	12	CASSRDFHEQYF	TGTGCCAGCAGCCGGGATTTCCACGAGCAGTACTTC
TRBV7-2	TRBJ1-2	few	-	13	CASSFPGPYGYTF	TGTGCCAGCAGCTTTCCAGGGCCCTATGGCTACACCTTC
TRBV5-1	TRBJ1-5	many	-	14	CASSFNGEGQPQHF	TGCGCCAGCAGCTTTAACGGGGAGGGTCAGCCCCAGCATTTT
TRBV20-1	TRBJ1-1	many	-	11	CSAPQIAEAFF	TGCAGTGCGCCCCAGATTGCTGAAGCTTTCTTT
TRBV29-1	TRBJ1-1	many	TRBD1	15	CSVDFPGQMNTEAFF	TGCAGCGTTGATTTTCCGGGACAGATGAACACTGAAGCTTTCTTT
TRBV7-9	TRBJ1-2	many	-	11	CASSLVGGYTF	TGTGCCAGCAGCTTAGTTGGTGGCTACACCTTC
TRBV9	TRBJ2-5	many	TRBD2	15	CASSVGSGVQETQYF	TGTGCCAGCAGCGTAGGCAGCGGGGTCCAAGAGACCCAGTACTTC
TRBV10-1	TRBJ2-2	few	-	13	CASRTGRTGELFF	TGCGCCAGCAGGACGGGTCGTACGGGGGAGCTGTTTTTT
TRBV4-3	TRBJ2-5	many	-	13	CASSQRTGGTQYF	TGCGCCAGCAGCCAACGGACTGGGGGGACCCAGTACTTC
TRBV3-1	TRBJ1-6	-	-	14	CASSPFSNNSPLHF	TGTGCCAGCAGCCCGTTCTCCAATAATTCACCCCTCCACTTT
TRBV9	TRBJ2-1	few	TRBD2	16	CASSVGPLRGTNEQFF	TGTGCCAGCAGCGTAGGCCCTTTGCGGGGGACCAATGAGCAGTTCTTC
TRBV7-2	TRBJ2-3	-	-	11	CASSLAHTQYF	TGTGCCAGCAGCTTAGCCCATACGCAGTATTTT
TRBV20-1	TRBJ2-7	many	-	12	CSASGLHYEQYF	TGCAGTGCTAGCGGACTTCACTACGAGCAGTACTTC